This T cell receptor (beta chain) was obtained from a study of blood T cells in healthy people across ages. Total RNA was extracted at no less than 6 micrograms per sample. Note on this clonotype: Its antigen is still unknown.

Regarding the study as a whole: Nothing was known about donor CMV status, and this possibly confounded expanded clonotype changes. Roughly linear age-related decline in beta diversity appeared, significant by age approximately 43.

It was with a sample-barcoded 5' primer and a J-beta primer mix that a second PCR of roughly 6 to 11 cycles was run. With 12 random nucleotides, a template-switch adaptor tagged each individual cDNA molecule. Each CDR3 protein is one row after TCRdb ran MiXCR on the 5' RACE reads. The table includes about 680,000 distinct CDR3 sequences, over 45% detected once. CDR1 and CDR2 from the germline V gene are SEHNR and FQNEAQ (reference sequence). V trimming: 5 bases; J trimming: 5 bases; junction bases outside the gene matches: 4. The CDR3 has 15 residues. This chain links TRBV7-9 with TRBJ1-6, with 9 bases identical to TRBD1. Sequenced sample: blood. This clonotype was obtained from a woman aged 55-70 years in good health. CDR3 DNA: TGTGCCAGCAGCCCGGACAGGGGAGATAATTCACCCCTCCACTTT. Its translation is CASSPDRGDNSPLHF.